The rows below give T cell receptor beta chains drawn from one sample of a study of OX40 agonist ivuxolimab in advanced cancers. Generated by immunoSEQ multiplex PCR, the TCRdb table keeps only in-frame clones and is missing some. The table lists under 85,000 clones, roughly 87% of them singletons. Source: CD4+ or CD8+ T cells sorted from blood, taken in a trial of the OX40 agonist ivuxolimab. All receptors come from an adult with an advanced solid tumor such as melanoma, head and neck, liver or kidney cancer. CDR3s include the opening cysteine and the closing phenylalanine or tryptophan. The D gene is left open where the match is weak. Clone sizes are given selectively: once, few, many, or a class where the clone is expanded.

J	V	size	length	D	DNA	CDR3
TRBJ1-2	TRBV5-4	.	15	.	TGTGCCAGCAGCCAGGGACGGTCTACTAACTATGGCTACACCTTC	CASSQGRSTNYGYTF
TRBJ2-1	TRBV11-2	.	14	TRBD2	TGTGCCAGCACCCGGACTAGCGGGAGCTATGAGCAGTTCTTC	CASTRTSGSYEQFF
TRBJ2-3	TRBV6-1	.	15	.	TGTGCCAGCAGTGAAACGGCCCCCGGACGGGATACGCAGTATTTT	CASSETAPGRDTQYF
TRBJ1-3	TRBV9	.	16	.	TGTGCCAGCACCACAGGCTCGTTCGACTCTGGAAACACCATATATTTT	CASTTGSFDSGNTIYF
TRBJ2-1	TRBV7-9	.	15	TRBD2	TGTGCCAGCAGCTTCGGGACTAGCGGGAGGCTTGAGCAGTTCTTC	CASSFGTSGRLEQFF
TRBJ2-3	TRBV9	once	15	TRBD2	TGTGCCAGCAGCGGGAGCGGGGTGGTCACAGATACGCAGTATTTT	CASSGSGVVTDTQYF
TRBJ2-7	TRBV4-2	.	16	TRBD1	TGTGCCAGCAGCCAAGAATTCAGACAGGGGGTAGTCGAGCAGTACTTC	CASSQEFRQGVVEQYF
TRBJ2-7	TRBV29-1	.	15	TRBD2	TGCAGCGTAACCGGGACTAGCGGGGACTCCTACGAGCAGTACTTC	CSVTGTSGDSYEQYF
TRBJ1-5	TRBV2	.	16	.	TGTGCCAGCAGTGAAGCGCTTCGGGCAGGGAATCAGCCCCAGCATTTT	CASSEALRAGNQPQHF
TRBJ1-3	TRBV19	.	16	TRBD1	TGTGCCAGTAGTCTCGGGACAGCCTTCTCTGGAAACACCATATATTTT	CASSLGTAFSGNTIYF
TRBJ2-3	TRBV7-2	.	15	.	TGTGCCAGTGCAGGCCTATTCCTCCTTACAGATACGCAGTATTTT	CASAGLFLLTDTQYF
TRBJ1-2	TRBV9	.	12	.	TGTGCCAGCAGCGCCCCCCCCTATGGCTACACCTTC	CASSAPPYGYTF
TRBJ2-2	TRBV7-9	once	15	.	TGTGCCAGCAGGCACGGGAGACTGAACACCGGGGAGCTGTTTTTT	CASRHGRLNTGELFF
TRBJ1-4	TRBV5-1	.	16	.	TGCGCCAGCAGCTTGAGGGCGGGACAACGGAATGAAAAACTGTTTTTT	CASSLRAGQRNEKLFF
TRBJ1-3	TRBV6-5	.	11	.	TGTGCCAGCTCACTGGGAAACACCATATATTTT	CASSLGNTIYF
TRBJ1-5	TRBV10-3	.	15	TRBD1	TGTGCCATCAGTGAGGCTCAGGGGGCTTCCCAGCCCCAGCATTTT	CAISEAQGASQPQHF
TRBJ2-1	TRBV7-9	once	13	.	TGTGCCAGCAGCTTAACCGGGGTCGCGGAGCAGTTCTTC	CASSLTGVAEQFF
TRBJ1-2	TRBV19	.	13	TRBD1	TGTGCCAGTAACACCGGGACAGACTATGGCTACACCTTC	CASNTGTDYGYTF
TRBJ2-7	TRBV28	.	14	TRBD1	TGTGCCAGCAGTCTCGCGACAGGGTTTCGCGAGCAGTACTTC	CASSLATGFREQYF
TRBJ2-1	TRBV19	.	13	.	TGTGCCAGTAGTATTACCTCCTACAATGAGCAGTTCTTC	CASSITSYNEQFF
TRBJ2-6	TRBV23-1	.	15	.	TGCGCCACTCGAAACAGGAGCTCTGGGGCCAACGTCCTGACTTTC	CATRNRSSGANVLTF
TRBJ2-4	TRBV29-1	once	15	.	TGCAGCGTTTATGGGAGCGGACGGGGCAAAAACATTCAGTACTTC	CSVYGSGRGKNIQYF
TRBJ2-5	TRBV11-3	.	14	TRBD2	TGTGCCAGCAGCCCAGCCCCCGGGGGGGAGACCCAGTACTTC	CASSPAPGGETQYF
TRBJ1-2	TRBV27	.	16	.	TGTGCCAGCAGCCCTCAGAAAGGGGACCTTAACTATGGCTACACCTTC	CASSPQKGDLNYGYTF
TRBJ1-5	TRBV28	.	18	TRBD1	TGTGCCACAACTGGGGGGGACAGCACATATTACACGAATCAGCCCCAGCATTTT	CATTGGDSTYYTNQPQHF
TRBJ2-1	TRBV11-2	.	13	.	TGTGCCAGCAGCCTCCGCCTGGACTCTGAGCAGTTCTTC	CASSLRLDSEQFF
TRBJ2-3	TRBV5-1	.	16	TRBD2	TGCGCCAGCAGCTTAGAGCGGGGGGGTAACACAGATACGCAGTATTTT	CASSLERGGNTDTQYF
TRBJ2-7	TRBV7-9	.	14	TRBD2	TGTGCCAGCAGGTCAGCGGGGGCCATGTACGAGCAGTACTTC	CASRSAGAMYEQYF
TRBJ2-7	TRBV11-3	.	12	TRBD1	TGTGCCAGCAGCGAACAAGGGGGCAAGCAGTACTTC	CASSEQGGKQYF
TRBJ2-2	TRBV11-3	.	11	.	TGTGCCAGCAGGAACACCGGGGAGCTGTTTTTT	CASRNTGELFF
TRBJ1-6	TRBV28	few	16	TRBD1	TGTGCCAGCAGTTTATGGTCAGGGGGCGTAAGGTCACCCCTCCACTTT	CASSLWSGGVRSPLHF
TRBJ2-6	TRBV27	.	15	.	TGTGCCAGCAGTTCCCGGGGTGGAGGGGCCAACGTCCTGACTTTC	CASSSRGGGANVLTF
TRBJ1-1	TRBV28	once	18	.	TGTGCCAGCAGTTTTCCCGGGGGCAGCCGGGGGGCTTCCACTGAAGCTTTCTTT	CASSFPGGSRGASTEAFF
TRBJ1-5	TRBV30	.	18	.	TGTGCCTGGAGTTCGGGGCGACTCGGGGCATATAGCAATCAGCCCCAGCATTTT	CAWSSGRLGAYSNQPQHF
TRBJ2-4	TRBV7-6	.	13	.	TGTGCCAGCAGCTCTCCCGCCAAAAACATTCAGTACTTC	CASSSPAKNIQYF
TRBJ2-7	TRBV7-9	.	13	.	TGTGCCAGCAGCTCCGGGTCTCACAGCGAGCAGTACTTC	CASSSGSHSEQYF
TRBJ1-4	TRBV5-1	.	11	.	TGCGCCAGCAGCTTAGGCAGAAAACTGTTTTTT	CASSLGRKLFF
TRBJ2-1	TRBV7-6	.	15	TRBD2	TGTGCCAGCAGCTCCCCGGGGGGGCCCGCCAATGAGCAGTTCTTC	CASSSPGGPANEQFF
TRBJ2-7	TRBV15	.	15	TRBD2	TGTGCCACCAGCAGTGGAGCGGGAGGATCCTACGAGCAGTACTTC	CATSSGAGGSYEQYF
TRBJ1-1	TRBV30	.	17	.	TGTGCCTGGAGTGTGTGGGGGGGGCCTAGAGTAAACACTGAAGCTTTCTTT	CAWSVWGGPRVNTEAFF
TRBJ2-3	TRBV6-6	.	16	TRBD2	TGTGCCAGCAGTTACGCCGGGGGGGCGGGCACAGATACGCAGTATTTT	CASSYAGGAGTDTQYF
TRBJ1-2	TRBV6-6	once	15	.	TGTGCCAGCAGTGTAGGGCAGGGCCAAAACTATGGCTACACCTTC	CASSVGQGQNYGYTF
TRBJ1-3	TRBV11-1	.	15	.	TGTGCCAGCAGCGAACAGTCTCTCTCTGGAAACACCATATATTTT	CASSEQSLSGNTIYF
TRBJ2-3	TRBV6-6	.	15	TRBD2	TGTGCCAGCAAGGCCCTAGCGGGAGGTTCAGATACGCAGTATTTT	CASKALAGGSDTQYF
TRBJ2-7	TRBV5-5	.	15	.	TGTGCCAGCAGCTTGGCCGGAATAGGCGGGTACGAGCAGTACTTC	CASSLAGIGGYEQYF
TRBJ1-5	TRBV6-6	.	15	.	TGTGCCAGCAGTCCCCGGACAGCCGGCAATCAGCCCCAGCATTTT	CASSPRTAGNQPQHF
TRBJ2-2	TRBV11-3	.	12	.	TGTGCCAGCAGCTTAGATTTCGGGGAGCTGTTTTTT	CASSLDFGELFF
TRBJ1-5	TRBV16	.	16	.	TGTGCCAGCAGCCCCTCGGGCCGGGGAAATTATCAGCCCCAGCATTTT	CASSPSGRGNYQPQHF
TRBJ1-3	TRBV7-3	.	12	.	TGTGCCAGCAGCTCAGATGGCCACGGCATATATTTT	CASSSDGHGIYF
TRBJ1-5	TRBV30	few	14	.	TGTGCCTGGAGTACCGGACACCACAATCAGCCCCAGCATTTT	CAWSTGHHNQPQHF